A single sample is the source of the 4 T cell receptor beta chains below, sequenced in a study of T-cell reconstitution after alpha-beta-depleted transplantation in children. Researchers prepared the TCRbeta library using unique molecular identifiers, the study reports. MiXCR was run by TCRdb on the PCR reads, yielding one entry per CDR3 protein. The sample contains around 450,000 distinct CDR3 sequences, 15% to 20% of which appear only once. The source material was PBMCs, mostly from graft donor cells, sampled 360 days after TCRalphabeta/CD19-depleted stem cell transplant. These TCRs come from a boy under three years old who had a stem cell transplant for Wiskott-Aldrich syndrome, so the T cells may come from the graft donor.

The V call is TRBV2, the J call TRBJ2-4; D remains unclear. The CDR3 length is 15 residues. V was shortened by 7 bases and J by 0 bases, with 13 bases between the two germline ends. The V gene's germline CDR1 is SNHLY and CDR2 FYNNEI. The CDR3 loop is CASNGNSGAKNIQYF. The CDR3, as DNA: TGTGCCAGCAATGGGAACTCCGGAGCCAAAAACATTCAGTACTTC.

The rearrangement links TRBV6-5 to TRBJ2-7; 8 bases line up with TRBD1. After removal of 7 bases from V and 5 bases from J, the junction contained 4 bases not matched to a gene. This CDR3 contains 12 residues. Germline values: CDR1 MNHEY, CDR2 SVGAGI. The CDR3, as DNA: TGTGCCAGCATAGACAGGGGCCACGAGCAGTACTTC. Translated: CASIDRGHEQYF.

This clonotype showed up just a few times. The chain couples TRBV14 to TRBJ1-6; a possible D gene is TRBD1 (5 bases). CDR1 is SGHDN and CDR2 is FVKESK in the germline V gene. The V and J ends lost 2 bases and 6 bases respectively, with 8 bases between them. The CDR3 contains 14 residues. Written as DNA, the CDR3 is TGTGCCAGCAGCCAAACAGGAGCTAATTCACCCCTCCACTTT. It codes for CASSQTGANSPLHF.

This clonotype was detected a few times. The chain has TRBV11-2 and TRBJ1-3, with D perhaps matching TRBD1 (5 bases). The CDR3 extends over 14 amino acids. Trimming removed 5 bases from V and 2 bases from J, with 10 bases in between. Germline CDR1 is SGHAT and CDR2 is FQNNGV. The CDR3 DNA follows: TGTGCCAGCAGCACCTCCAGGGCTGGAAACACCATATATTTT. Protein: CASSTSRAGNTIYF.